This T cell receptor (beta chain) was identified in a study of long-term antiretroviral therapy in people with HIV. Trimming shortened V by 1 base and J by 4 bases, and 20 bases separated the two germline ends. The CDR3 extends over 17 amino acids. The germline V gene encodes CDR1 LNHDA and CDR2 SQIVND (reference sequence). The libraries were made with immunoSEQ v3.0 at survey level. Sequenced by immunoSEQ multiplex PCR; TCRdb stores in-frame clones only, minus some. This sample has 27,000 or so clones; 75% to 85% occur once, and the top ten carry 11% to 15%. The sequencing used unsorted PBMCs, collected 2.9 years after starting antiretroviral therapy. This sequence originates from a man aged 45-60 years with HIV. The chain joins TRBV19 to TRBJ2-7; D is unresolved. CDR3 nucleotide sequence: TGTGCCAGTAGTATAGGAGAGGTGGCTACTTTGAATTACGAGCAGTACTTC. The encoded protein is CASSIGEVATLNYEQYF.